The clone carrying this T cell receptor beta chain was picked up a small number of times. Antigen specificity is unknown. Data came from immunoSEQ multiplex PCR; TCRdb stores just in-frame clones and leaves some out. The data contain 1,500 to 2,000 clones, roughly three quarters of them singletons. The record originates from a study of high-grade serous ovarian cancer treatment subgroups. Study at large: Each sample yielded on average roughly 7,400 unique TCR beta rearrangements from some 14,000 reads.

Tumor samples were obtained before definitive surgery or chemotherapy. Study results and limitations: CDR1 and CDR2 were left unanalyzed; analyses focused on CDR3. Repertoire similarity ranged roughly 0.1 to 0.79 between tumors of one patient.

This TCR derives from a human donor with high-grade serous ovarian cancer. Sequencing was performed on tumor tissue.

The CDR3 DNA reads as TGTGCCAGCAGCAGCTACAGGGGAGGGAACACTGAAGCTTTCTTT. Encoded protein: CASSSYRGGNTEAFF. The chain joins TRBV11-3 to TRBJ1-1; 7 bases are a match to TRBD1. Per germline, CDR1 SGHNT and CDR2 YENEEA. V lost 5 bases to trimming and J lost 1 base; unmatched junction nucleotides: 7. There are 15 residues in the CDR3.